Each of the 21 T cell receptor beta chains below was sequenced from the same sample in a study of shared clonotypes between healthy human individuals. Only in-frame clones appear in the TCRdb table, and some are missing; sequencing was by immunoSEQ multiplex PCR. The sample shows around 2.1 million clones, 85% to 95% of them seen only once. CD45RO-negative CD8 cells positively selected for CCR7 made up the naive population, which excluded terminally differentiated effector memory CD45RA+ cells. Source material: naive CD8+ T cells from PBMCs. The receptors were sampled from a man between 18 and 35 years old in good health. Some clones in this sample may be carry-over from other donors' samples.

This sequence joins TRBV29-1 and TRBJ1-1, with TRBD1 as a possible D gene (5 bases). CDR3 length: 12 amino acids. CDR1 and CDR2 from the germline V gene are SQVTM and ANQGSEA. V was clipped by 5 bases and J by 0 bases, with 7 bases between them. CDR3 in DNA: TGCAGCGTTAACAGGATGAACACTGAAGCTTTCTTT. Its protein is CSVNRMNTEAFF.

This chain uses TRBV29-1 with TRBJ2-4; D may match TRBD1 or TRBD2 (5 bases each). Germline V lookup: CDR1 SQVTM, CDR2 ANQGSEA. V lost 5 bases, J lost 3 bases, and 14 bases lay in between. This CDR3 is built from 14 residues. In nucleotides, the CDR3 is TGCAGCGTTATGAGGGGATCGGGCAAAAACATTCAGTACTTC. Translating gives CSVMRGSGKNIQYF. Together with reference TRBV29-1 and TRBJ2-4, the CDR3 gives the full variable domain: SAVISQKPSRDICQRGTSLTIQCQVDSQVTMMFWYRQQPGQSLTLIATANQGSEATYESGFVIDKFPISRPNLTFSTLTVSNMSPEDSSIYLCSVMRGSGKNIQYFGAGTRLSVL.

About this clone itself: This sample also contains other DNA sequences that code for the same CDR3. This rearrangement joins TRBV4-3 to TRBJ1-1; TRBD1 matches at 10 bases. The V and J ends lost 0 bases and 5 bases, in that order; junction bases with no gene match: 3. CDR1 LGHNA and CDR2 YSLEER come from the germline V gene. CDR3 length: 15 residues. This CDR3 is CASSQDRTGGTEAFF. The CDR3 DNA is TGCGCCAGCAGCCAAGATCGGACAGGGGGGACTGAAGCTTTCTTT.

The chain uses TRBV27 and TRBJ2-2, with 10 bases aligning to TRBD1. Trimming took 5 bases from V and 5 from J; bases not matched to a gene: 8. Germline values: CDR1 MNHEY, CDR2 SMNVEV (reference sequence). The CDR3 spans 16 residues. The CDR3 sequence: CASSGTGAIRTGELFF. As DNA, the CDR3 is TGTGCCAGCAGTGGGACAGGGGCTATTCGGACCGGGGAGCTGTTTTTT.

V and J are TRBV7-9 and TRBJ1-5; weak D call: TRBD1 (5 bases). Germline loops: CDR1 SEHNR, CDR2 FQNEAQ (reference sequence). Trimming shortened V by 1 base and J by 2 bases, and 9 bases separated the two germline ends. The CDR3 has 15 residues. The CDR3 loop is CASSLGDERNQPQHF. DNA for the CDR3: TGTGCCAGCAGCTTAGGGGACGAACGCAATCAGCCCCAGCATTTT.

The gene calls are TRBV7-9 and TRBJ1-2; 9 bases align to TRBD1. Germline V gene lookup returns CDR1 SEHNR and CDR2 FQNEAQ (reference sequence). The ends lost 2 bases at V and 5 bases at J; junction bases unmatched: 3. This CDR3 is 14 amino acids long. The CDR3 sequence is CASSLRDRAYGYTF. CDR3 coding DNA: TGTGCCAGCAGCTTAAGGGACAGGGCTTATGGCTACACCTTC.

This chain connects TRBV28 to TRBJ2-5; 14 positions match TRBD2. Germline CDR1 reads MDHEN; CDR2 reads SYDVKM. The CDR3 spans 18 residues. Trimming removed 5 bases from V and 2 bases from J; junction bases left unmatched: 10. The CDR3 is CASSLGLAGDGLQETQYF. The DNA for the CDR3 is TGTGCCAGCAGTCTGGGACTAGCGGGAGACGGTCTTCAAGAGACCCAGTACTTC.

The chain carries TRBV5-1 and TRBJ2-7; 8 nucleotides match TRBD1. CDR1 is SGHRS, CDR2 YFSETQ, per germline. V was pared by 3 bases and J by 7 bases, with 9 bases of the junction left unmatched. The CDR3 sequence is 14 residues long. CDR3 in amino acids: CASSSRQGAREQYF. CDR3 coding DNA: TGCGCCAGCAGCTCGCGGCAGGGGGCTCGAGAGCAGTACTTC. The full variable domain, in which reference TRBV5-1 and TRBJ2-7 provide the parts outside the CDR3, is KAGVTQTPRYLIKTRGQQVTLSCSPISGHRSVSWYQQTPGQGLQFLFEYFSETQRNKGNFPGRFSGRQFSNSRSEMNVSTLELGDSALYLCASSSRQGAREQYFGPGTRLTVT.

The rearrangement links TRBV6-5 to TRBJ2-1; tentatively, D is TRBD2 (7 bases). V lost 6 bases, J lost 2 bases, and 14 bases lay in between. This CDR3 region has 15 residues. From germline, CDR1 is MNHEY and CDR2 SVGAGI. For the CDR3, the DNA is TGTGCCAGCAGAAAAGGGGGGAGGGCCTACAATGAGCAGTTCTTC. Amino acids: CASRKGGRAYNEQFF.

The V and J genes are TRBV19 and TRBJ1-1, with no clear D. V was clipped by 7 bases and J by 5 bases, with 8 bases between them. Germline V gene lookup returns CDR1 LNHDA and CDR2 SQIVND (reference sequence). The CDR3 spans 11 residues. The CDR3 loop is CASTRFTEAFF. CDR3 bases: TGTGCCAGTACGAGGTTTACTGAAGCTTTCTTT. Together with reference TRBV19 and TRBJ1-1, the CDR3 gives the full variable domain: DGGITQSPKYLFRKEGQNVTLSCEQNLNHDAMYWYRQDPGQGLRLIYYSQIVNDFQKGDIAEGYSVSREKKESFPLTVTSAQKNPTAFYLCASTRFTEAFFGQGTRLTVV.

The chain has TRBV9 and TRBJ1-2, with D uncertain. Trimming took 2 bases from V and 2 from J, leaving 10 bases between them. The germline V gene encodes CDR1 SGDLS and CDR2 YYNGEE. The CDR3 has 14 residues. CDR3 in DNA: TGTGCCAGCAGCGTTGGGGAGCTGAACTATGGCTACACCTTC. Translation: CASSVGELNYGYTF.

This chain uses TRBV4-3 with TRBJ1-2, with D possibly being TRBD1 (5 bases). V lost 0 bases, J lost 7 bases, and 18 bases lay in between. From germline, CDR1 is LGHNA and CDR2 YSLEER. This CDR3 is 16 amino acids long. The CDR3: CASSQDWEEGRSGYTF. DNA of the CDR3: TGCGCCAGCAGCCAAGACTGGGAGGAGGGGCGGAGTGGCTACACCTTC.

The chain is built from TRBV7-6 and TRBJ1-2; 9 bases are shared with TRBD1. Germline V lookup: CDR1 SGHVS, CDR2 FNYEAQ. The junction had 7 bases not matched to a gene; V was cut back by 4 bases and J by 7 bases. This CDR3 region has 14 residues. CDR3 sequence: CASSYGTGWTGYTF. CDR3 DNA: TGTGCCAGCAGCTACGGGACAGGGTGGACTGGCTACACCTTC.

CDR3 sequence: CAWSSQTGGTGELFF. In DNA form, the CDR3 reads TGTGCCTGGAGTTCCCAGACAGGGGGCACCGGGGAGCTGTTTTTT. V and J are TRBV30 and TRBJ2-2; TRBD1 matches 9 bases. The CDR3 runs 15 residues. The V and J ends lost 2 bases and 4 bases, in that order; junction bases with no gene match: 5. Germline CDR1 and CDR2: GTSNPN and SVGIG (reference sequence). The full variable domain, rest sourced from reference TRBV30 and TRBJ2-2, is SQTIHQWPATLVQPVGSPLSLECTVEGTSNPNLYWYRQAAGRGLQLLFYSVGIGQISSEVPQNLSASRPQDRQFILSSKKLLLSDSGFYLCAWSSQTGGTGELFFGEGSRLTVL.

This clone was picked up one time. V gene TRBV28 combines with J gene TRBJ2-7, with 8 positions matching TRBD1. Germline-derived CDR1 and CDR2 are MDHEN and SYDVKM. V shed 2 bases and J 6 bases; nucleotides not matched to a gene: 6. The CDR3 sequence is 14 residues long. The CDR3 sequence: CASSLETGVREQYF. The CDR3 coding sequence is TGTGCCAGCAGTTTAGAGACAGGGGTCCGCGAGCAGTACTTC.

The V call is TRBV6-1, the J call TRBJ2-7; 13 nucleotides align to TRBD2. V lost 6 bases, J lost 2 bases, and 4 bases stayed unmatched. CDR1 is MNHNS, CDR2 SASEGT, per germline. This CDR3 contains 15 residues. The CDR3 coding sequence is TGTGCCAGCAGGGCCGGGACTAGCGGGACCTACGAGCAGTACTTC. Its protein is CASRAGTSGTYEQYF.

V is TRBV2 and J is TRBJ2-3; D possibly corresponds to TRBD2 (6 bases). Germline-derived CDR1 and CDR2 are SNHLY and FYNNEI. The CDR3 has 17 residues. Trimming cost V 1 base and J 3 bases, with 17 bases left between them. This CDR3 is CASSEDVAGGITDTQYF. CDR3 nucleotides: TGTGCCAGCAGTGAAGACGTAGCCGGAGGGATAACAGATACGCAGTATTTT.

The rearrangement links TRBV27 to TRBJ2-3, with TRBD2 matching over 9 bases. CDR1 and CDR2 from the germline V gene are MNHEY and SMNVEV (reference sequence). Trimming took 5 bases from V and 1 from J; bases not matched to a gene: 4. This CDR3 contains 15 residues. CDR3 loop: CASSNIAGGTDTQYF. The CDR3, as DNA: TGTGCCAGCAGTAATATAGCGGGAGGCACAGATACGCAGTATTTT.

The genes are TRBV7-9 and TRBJ2-1, with 8 bases identical to TRBD2. J was trimmed by 7 bases and V by 5 bases; bases with no gene match: 4. The germline CDR1 and CDR2 sequences are SEHNR and FQNEAQ (reference sequence). The CDR3 is 13 amino acids. DNA of the CDR3: TGTGCCAGCAGCCTCCGGGGGGGAAATGAGCAGTTCTTC. The encoded protein is CASSLRGGNEQFF.

The rearrangement links TRBV9 to TRBJ2-3; 12 positions match TRBD2. The CDR3 has 16 residues. CDR1 is SGDLS, CDR2 YYNGEE, per germline. Trimming cost V 3 bases and J 3 bases; bases outside gene matches: 5. CDR3 sequence (DNA): TGTGCCAGCAGCGAGCCCGGGACTAGCGGGACAGATACGCAGTATTTT. This encodes CASSEPGTSGTDTQYF.

The gene calls are TRBV4-1 and TRBJ2-5; D may be TRBD1 or TRBD2 (5 bases each). The J call may be in error: the DNA end matches TRBJ2-7 better. The CDR3 sequence is 14 residues long. Germline CDR1 and CDR2: MGHRA and YSYEKL. For the CDR3, the DNA is TGCGCCAGCAGCCAGGGGACCAGGTTCTACGAGCAGTACTTC. Residues: CASSQGTRFYEQYF.